This T cell receptor (beta chain) was obtained from a study of CD8+CD57+ T cells in acquired aplastic anemia. Genomic DNA was employed as the template in profiling TCR beta VDJ and CDR3. TCRdb analysed the reads with MiXCR anew, one entry per CDR3 protein. The table has a few hundred thousand distinct CDR3 sequences, roughly 34% seen once. The V segment lost 2 bases and the J segment 0 bases; nucleotides outside the gene matches: 3. This CDR3 contains 15 residues. The V gene's germline CDR1 is ENHRY and CDR2 SYGVKD. In patients chosen for sequencing, flow cytometry had shown CD8+CD57+ cell expansion. This clonotype was recorded at least ten times.

The sequenced sample consisted of sorted CD4+, CD8+, or CD8+CD57+ T cells (not recorded which) from PBMCs. The V gene is TRBV10-3, the J gene TRBJ1-1; 7 nucleotides align to TRBD1. The origin of this receptor is a human donor with aplastic anemia. The CDR3 is CAISEKRGLNTEAFF. As DNA, the CDR3 is TGTGCCATCAGTGAGAAAAGGGGGCTGAACACTGAAGCTTTCTTT.